This T cell receptor (beta chain) was profiled in a study of cytomegalovirus exposure and HLA in healthy donors. The PCR contained 60 Vbeta and 13 Jbeta primers. TCRdb's table, derived via immunoSEQ multiplex PCR, lists solely in-frame clones and lacks some. The table records 40,000 or so clones, 70% to 75% of them present only once. The CDR3 totals 13 residues. CDR1 is LNHDA, CDR2 SQIVND, per germline (reference sequence). Trimming took off 7 bases at V and 4 bases at J, with 11 bases between the two ends. The sample taken for sequencing was PBMCs. This chain links TRBV19 with TRBJ1-5, with a weak D call TRBD1 (5 bases). The sequence came from a man younger than 40 in good health and CMV-seronegative. CDR3 sequence: CASKWQGNQPQHF. CDR3 bases: TGTGCCAGTAAGTGGCAGGGAAATCAGCCCCAGCATTTT.